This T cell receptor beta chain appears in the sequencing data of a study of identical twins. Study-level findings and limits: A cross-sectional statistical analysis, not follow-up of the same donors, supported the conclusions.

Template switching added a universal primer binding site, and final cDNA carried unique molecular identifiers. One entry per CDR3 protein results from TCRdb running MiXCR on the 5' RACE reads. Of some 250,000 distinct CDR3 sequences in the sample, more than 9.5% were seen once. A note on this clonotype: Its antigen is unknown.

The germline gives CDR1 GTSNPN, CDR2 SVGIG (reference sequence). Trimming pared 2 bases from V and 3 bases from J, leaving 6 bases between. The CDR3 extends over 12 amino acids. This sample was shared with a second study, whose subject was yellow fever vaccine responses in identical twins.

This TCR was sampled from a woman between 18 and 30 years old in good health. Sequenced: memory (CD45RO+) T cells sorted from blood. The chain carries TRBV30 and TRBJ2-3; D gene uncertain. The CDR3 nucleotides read TGTGCCTGGAGTCTTAGGACAGATACGCAGTATTTT. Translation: CAWSLRTDTQYF.